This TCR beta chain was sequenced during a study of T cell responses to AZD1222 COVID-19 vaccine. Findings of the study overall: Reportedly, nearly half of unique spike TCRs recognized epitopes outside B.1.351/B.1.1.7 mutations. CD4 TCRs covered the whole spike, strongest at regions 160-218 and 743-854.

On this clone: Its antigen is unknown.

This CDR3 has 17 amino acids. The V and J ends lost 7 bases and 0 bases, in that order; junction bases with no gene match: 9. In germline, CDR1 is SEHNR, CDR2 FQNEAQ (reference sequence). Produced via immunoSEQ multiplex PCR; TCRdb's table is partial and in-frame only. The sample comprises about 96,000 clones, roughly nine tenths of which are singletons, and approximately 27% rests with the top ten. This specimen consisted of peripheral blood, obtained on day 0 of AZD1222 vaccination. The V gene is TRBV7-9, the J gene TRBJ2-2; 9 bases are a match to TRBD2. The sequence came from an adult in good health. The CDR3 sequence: CASNQLASGANTGELFF. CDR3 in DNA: TGTGCCAGCAACCAACTCGCTAGCGGGGCGAACACCGGGGAGCTGTTTTTT.